This TCR beta chain was found in a study of cytomegalovirus exposure and HLA in healthy donors. Study results and limitations: Evidence from a later analysis indicated that most CMV-associated TCR beta chains looked HLA-restricted. Presence/absence comparisons presumed near-even sequencing depth among donors. V- and J-gene trimming in TCR beta was tied to a missense DCLRE1C variant by an analysis performed later.

There are 15 residues in the CDR3. Looked up from germline, CDR1 is SGHTA and CDR2 is FQGNSA. With 1 base removed from V and 3 bases from J, the gap between germline ends came to 12 bases. Regarding donors, all were healthy bone marrow donors. As regards this clone: The antigen remains unidentified.

The primer mix had 60 Vbeta and 13 Jbeta primers. Produced via immunoSEQ multiplex PCR; TCRdb's table is partial and in-frame only. The sample table sets out 200,000 or so clones. The sequence derives from a girl aged 2 to 9 in good health and CMV-seropositive. The V call is TRBV7-2, the J call TRBJ1-2; D is possibly TRBD1 (6 bases). Source material: PBMCs. CDR3 residues: CASSLGGPGDYGYTF. CDR3 coding DNA: TGTGCCAGCAGCTTAGGGGGCCCAGGGGACTATGGCTACACCTTC.